This T cell receptor (beta chain) was documented in a study of blood T cell repertoires in COVID-19. Trimming took off 4 bases at V and 0 bases at J, with 4 bases between the two ends. CDR3 size: 12 residues. CDR1 is SGHTA, CDR2 FQGNSA, per germline. TCRdb's copy holds only in-frame clones and misses some; the assay was immunoSEQ multiplex PCR. Found here are some 140,000 clones, roughly 83% of them singletons; the top ten hold 1.1% to 1.5%. The V gene is TRBV7-2, the J gene TRBJ2-7; no definite D call. Sequenced sample: peripheral blood. The TCR sequence derives from a man in his 60s with acute or convalescent COVID-19. CDR3 bases: TGTGCCAGCAGCTCGAGCTCCTACGAGCAGTACTTC. It specifies CASSSSSYEQYF.